These 32 T cell receptor beta chains were sequenced from one sample in a study of T cell responses to AZD1222 COVID-19 vaccine (dated by TCRdb to the early 2020s). Interpreted using the paper, the time point label stands for: baseline before first vaccination. Library creation used the immunoSEQ multiplex PCR assay. Sourced from immuneACCESS, this table was stored by TCRdb with only in-frame sequences that have V and J called. A share of the clones is absent; for the studies checked, an unresolved V gene accounts for under half, and the remainder has no known explanation. This sample comprises about 150,000 clones, 80% to 90% of them detected only once. The top ten constitute roughly 7.3% of the sample. Material: peripheral blood, obtained on day 0 of AZD1222 vaccination. These receptors all stem from an adult in good health.

The DNA for the CDR3 is TGTGCCCCCTGGACGGAACGCACAGATACGCAGTATTTT. Translating it yields CAPWTERTDTQYF. The V and J genes are TRBV18 and TRBJ2-3; D is ambiguous. Germline V lookup: CDR1 KGHSH, CDR2 LQKENI. This CDR3 region has 13 residues. V dropped 11 bases and J dropped 1 base, with 13 bases sitting between them.

The sample holds one count of this clone. This chain links TRBV6-1 with TRBJ1-2; a possible D gene is TRBD1 (6 bases). Between the trimmed V and J ends, which lost 3 bases and 8 bases, there was a span of 7 bases. The CDR3 length is 11 residues. Per the germline V gene, CDR1 is MNHNS and CDR2 is SASEGT. CDR3 in amino acids: CASSDQGGYTF. DNA for the CDR3: TGTGCCAGCAGTGATCAGGGGGGCTACACCTTC.

A few counts support this clone. J is TRBJ2-3 and V is TRBV20-1; D is unresolved. Trimming removed 2 bases from V and 5 bases from J, with 5 bases in between. The CDR3 is made up of 11 amino acids. CDR1 and CDR2 from the germline V gene are DFQATT and SNEGSKA (reference sequence). In nucleotides, the CDR3 is TGCAGTGCTAGATTGGGAGATACGCAGTATTTT. Translation gives CSARLGDTQYF.

The chain uses TRBV19 and TRBJ1-1; D is undetermined. Trimming pared 5 bases from V and 5 bases from J, leaving 9 bases between. Germline CDR1 and CDR2: LNHDA and SQIVND (reference sequence). This CDR3 region has 12 residues. The CDR3: CASSEYITEAFF. CDR3 bases: TGTGCCAGTAGTGAATACATAACTGAAGCTTTCTTT.

Points on this clone: One end of the junction varies from germline; a read error may be responsible. The gene calls are TRBV7-7 and TRBJ2-1; TRBD2 is a possible D gene (5 bases). Germline CDR1 reads SSHAT; CDR2 reads FNYEAQ (reference sequence). CDR3 length equals 15 residues. The CDR3 sequence: CASSLALGLSGEQFF. In nucleotides, the CDR3 is TGTGCTAGCAGCTTAGCATTAGGACTCTCAGGCGAGCAGTTCTTC.

The rearrangement uses TRBV11-2 and TRBJ2-7, with D perhaps TRBD1 (7 bases). Trimming pared 2 bases from V and 4 bases from J, leaving 9 bases between. CDR3 size: 13 residues. Germline-derived CDR1 and CDR2 are SGHAT and FQNNGV. The CDR3 nucleotides read TGTGCCAGCAGCTTACAGGGGGGATACGAGCAGTACTTC. Translating it yields CASSLQGGYEQYF.

The rearrangement uses TRBV28 and TRBJ1-1; tentative D call: TRBD1 (6 bases). The germline V gene has CDR1 MDHEN and CDR2 SYDVKM. The CDR3 is 12 residues long. Trimming removed 10 bases from V and 3 bases from J, with 12 bases in between. The CDR3 bases are TGTGCCACCGAGGGGGGGTACACTGAAGCTTTCTTT. Translated: CATEGGYTEAFF.

The V gene is TRBV6-5, the J gene TRBJ2-3; TRBD1 matches 9 bases. Losses at the gene ends were 4 bases for V and 5 bases for J; bases not matched to a gene: 4. Germline loops: CDR1 MNHEY, CDR2 SVGAGI. CDR3 length equals 14 residues. The CDR3 reads CASSLTGGEDTQYF. The CDR3, as DNA: TGTGCCAGCAGTTTAACAGGGGGCGAAGATACGCAGTATTTT.

The gene calls are TRBV5-1 and TRBJ1-6, with D perhaps matching TRBD1 (6 bases). This CDR3 spans 15 amino acids. The V gene's germline CDR1 is SGHRS and CDR2 YFSETQ. Trimming removed 0 bases at V and 15 bases at J, with 19 bases between. The CDR3 spells CASSLEATGVSNLHF. CDR3 bases: TGCGCCAGCAGCTTGGAAGCGACAGGAGTCAGTAACCTCCACTTT.

This sequence joins TRBV28 and TRBJ2-1, with 10 bases fitting TRBD2. Germline CDR1 and CDR2: MDHEN and SYDVKM. Losses at the gene ends were 2 bases for V and 9 bases for J; bases not matched to a gene: 7. The CDR3 contains 15 residues. CDR3 in DNA: TGTGCCAGCAGTTTAGTAGCGGGGGGAATAGGTGAGCAGTTCTTC. Translated: CASSLVAGGIGEQFF.

This CDR3 is CASSPRGGGEAFF. The CDR3 nucleotides are TGTGCCAGCAGCCCCCGAGGGGGCGGAGAAGCTTTCTTT. The chain joins TRBV7-9 to TRBJ1-1, with TRBD1 matching over 7 bases. Germline V CDR1 and CDR2: SEHNR, FQNEAQ (reference sequence). This CDR3 spans 13 amino acids. The V gene end was trimmed by 5 bases and the J gene end by 8 bases; junction bases not matched to a gene: 8. The full variable domain, with the rest looked up from reference TRBV7-9 and TRBJ1-1, is DTGVSQNPRHKITKRGQNVTFRCDPISEHNRLYWYRQTLGQGPEFLTYFQNEAQLEKSRLLSDRFSAERPKGSFSTLEIQRTEQGDSAMYLCASSPRGGGEAFFGQGTRLTVV.

The chain recombines TRBV7-2 with TRBJ1-5; D not certain. Trimming removed 1 base at V and 5 bases at J, with 12 bases between. The CDR3 contains 15 residues. Germline V gene data show CDR1 as SGHTA and CDR2 as FQGNSA. The DNA of the CDR3 is TGTGCCAGCAGCTTAGGCTCTGGCGGGGATCAGCCCCAGCATTTT. This gives the protein CASSLGSGGDQPQHF. Supplemented by reference TRBV7-2 and TRBJ1-5, the full variable domain reads GAGVSQSPSNKVTEKGKDVELRCDPISGHTALYWYRQSLGQGLEFLIYFQGNSAPDKSGLPSDRFSAERTGGSVSTLTIQRTQQEDSAVYLCASSLGSGGDQPQHFGDGTRLSIL.

The rearrangement links TRBV7-9 to TRBJ1-2; tentatively, D is TRBD1 (6 bases). This CDR3 contains 13 residues. Per the germline V gene, CDR1 is SEHNR and CDR2 is FQNEAQ (reference sequence). With 5 bases removed from V and 5 bases from J, the gap between germline ends came to 12 bases. The CDR3 is CASSATGSYGYTF. In nucleotides, the CDR3 is TGTGCCAGCAGCGCAACAGGGAGTTATGGCTACACCTTC.

The chain recombines TRBV18 with TRBJ2-7; tentative D call: TRBD2 (6 bases). Germline V gives CDR1 KGHSH, CDR2 LQKENI. Trimming removed 0 bases at V and 3 bases at J, with 9 bases between. This CDR3 spans 14 amino acids. CDR3 bases: TGTGCCAGCTCACCACCGCCGGGGGACTACGAGCAGTACTTC. This codes for CASSPPPGDYEQYF.

The chain couples TRBV6-1 to TRBJ2-3, with unresolved D. Trimming removed 3 bases from V and 2 bases from J, with 12 bases in between. This CDR3 region has 15 residues. Germline values: CDR1 MNHNS, CDR2 SASEGT. Written as DNA, the CDR3 is TGTGCCAGCAGTGAGAACCGACATTACACAGATACGCAGTATTTT. Translated, it gives CASSENRHYTDTQYF.

V gene TRBV18 combines with J gene TRBJ2-3; D unresolved. The CDR3 length is 13 residues. Trimming removed 6 bases at V and 3 bases at J, with 10 bases between. CDR1 KGHSH and CDR2 LQKENI come from the germline V gene. The CDR3 nucleotides are TGTGCCAGCTCTGTCTCGGCTACAGATACGCAGTATTTT. Translating gives CASSVSATDTQYF.

This clone was found a few times. In DNA form, the CDR3 reads TGTGCCACCCGTGGGAATTCACCCCTCCACTTT. Protein: CATRGNSPLHF. This chain uses TRBV10-3 with TRBJ1-6; D remains ambiguous. This CDR3 comprises 11 residues. Between the trimmed V and J ends, which lost 10 bases and 7 bases, there was a span of 8 bases. In germline, CDR1 is ENHRY, CDR2 SYGVKD.

This sequence joins TRBV3-1 (or the pseudogene TRBV3-2) and TRBJ2-5, with 8 bases identical to TRBD2. V shed 2 bases, J shed 9 bases, and the junction held 11 bases outside the gene matches. The CDR3 loop spans 15 amino acids. The germline gives CDR1 LGHDT, CDR2 YNNKEL (reference sequence). In nucleotides, the CDR3 is TGTGCCAGCAGCCAACCTCTAGCGGGCGGGGAGGCCCAGTACTTC. This sequence encodes CASSQPLAGGEAQYF.

This clone was counted once. The chain joins TRBV18 to TRBJ1-1; a possible D gene is TRBD1 (5 bases). The CDR3 length is 14 residues. The ends were cut back, 2 bases at V and 3 bases at J, with 10 bases in the middle. Looked up from germline, CDR1 is KGHSH and CDR2 is LQKENI. The CDR3 protein is CASSPGGSDTEAFF. CDR3 DNA: TGTGCCAGCTCACCAGGGGGTTCTGACACTGAAGCTTTCTTT.

This rearrangement joins TRBV19 to TRBJ1-4; D uncertain. V lost 3 bases to trimming and J lost 13 bases, with 18 bases between them. Germline CDR1 reads LNHDA; CDR2 reads SQIVND (reference sequence). The CDR3 length is 14 residues. CDR3 bases: TGTGCCAGTAGTATCCCGGGGAGCGTTAATACACTGTTTTTT. As protein: CASSIPGSVNTLFF.

This chain connects TRBV19 to TRBJ1-6; possible D gene TRBD1, 5 bases. The CDR3 loop spans 16 amino acids. The germline CDR1 and CDR2 sequences are LNHDA and SQIVND (reference sequence). With 8 bases removed from V and 6 bases from J, the gap between germline ends came to 20 bases. The CDR3 region is CASQPWGVTSNSPLHF. The CDR3 coding sequence is TGTGCCAGTCAACCCTGGGGGGTTACCTCTAATTCACCCCTCCACTTT.

This clone came up a few times. The chain joins TRBV6-5 to TRBJ1-5; possible D gene TRBD1, 6 bases. V shed 4 bases and J shed 5 bases, with 9 bases lying between them. From germline, CDR1 is MNHEY and CDR2 SVGAGI. The CDR3 runs to 13 residues. Here the CDR3 DNA reads TGTGCCAGCAGTTGGGGGCAGGATCAGCCCCAGCATTTT. It specifies CASSWGQDQPQHF.

The chain couples TRBV30 to TRBJ1-4; D uncertain. The V gene lost 1 base and the J gene lost 0 bases, with 15 bases spanning the gap. This CDR3 comprises 17 residues. Germline CDR1 GTSNPN, CDR2 SVGIG (reference sequence). This CDR3 is CAWSGGSLYATNEKLFF. CDR3 coding DNA: TGTGCCTGGAGTGGAGGCTCCCTCTACGCAACTAATGAAAAACTGTTTTTT.

The V call is TRBV5-1, the J call TRBJ2-7, with 7 bases aligning to TRBD1. Germline values: CDR1 SGHRS, CDR2 YFSETQ. The CDR3 runs 15 residues. Trimming took 0 bases from V and 2 from J; bases not matched to a gene: 5. In DNA, the CDR3 is TGCGCCAGCAGCTTGGTGGGGACAGAGGCCTACGAGCAGTACTTC. It is translated as CASSLVGTEAYEQYF.

This chain uses TRBV12-3 or TRBV12-4 with TRBJ1-5, with TRBD1 matching over 8 bases. The CDR3 length is 13 residues. The J segment lost 4 bases and the V segment lost 9 bases, leaving 5 bases of the junction unmatched. The CDR3 coding sequence is TGTGCCAGTCAGCAGGGGGCGAATCAGCCCCAGCATTTT. Translating it yields CASQQGANQPQHF.

The chain joins TRBV2 to TRBJ1-2; D call uncertain. The length of the CDR3 is 13 residues. CDR1 SNHLY and CDR2 FYNNEI come from the germline V gene. V was pared by 3 bases and J by 2 bases, with 7 bases between. The CDR3 nucleotides read TGTGCCAGCAGTGAGGGCACCAACTATGGCTACACCTTC. This encodes CASSEGTNYGYTF.

This clone was counted a few times. This chain joins TRBV30 and TRBJ1-2; D is perhaps TRBD1 (5 bases). CDR1 is GTSNPN, CDR2 SVGIG, per germline (reference sequence). This CDR3 is built from 12 residues. The V and J ends lost 5 bases and 10 bases respectively, with 17 bases between them. Here the CDR3 reads CAWYRDGRPYTF. Here the CDR3 DNA reads TGTGCCTGGTACCGGGACGGACGACCCTACACCTTC.

In its sample, this clone was seen a few times. The chain uses TRBV11-3 and TRBJ2-1; 7 nucleotides agree with TRBD2. After removal of 1 base from V and 4 bases from J, the junction contained 16 bases not matched to a gene. The CDR3 is 19 residues long. Germline values: CDR1 SGHNT, CDR2 YENEEA. Written as DNA, the CDR3 is TGTGCCAGCAGCTTAGGGCTGTTGGCGGGAGATCTAACTTACAATGAGCAGTTCTTC. Translation: CASSLGLLAGDLTYNEQFF.

The chain has TRBV3-1 (or the pseudogene TRBV3-2) and TRBJ2-5; D gene uncertain. From germline, CDR1 is LGHDT and CDR2 YNNKEL (reference sequence). CDR3 length equals 13 residues. V was shortened by 6 bases and J by 1 base, with 9 bases between the two germline ends. The CDR3 spells CASRHTAQETQYF. The CDR3 nucleotides are TGTGCCAGCAGACATACCGCCCAAGAGACCCAGTACTTC.

This clone was seen once. CDR3 in DNA: TGTGCCAGCAGTGAAGCTCTGGCGGGAGGGACCGGGGAGCTGTTTTTT. Amino acids: CASSEALAGGTGELFF. The chain couples TRBV2 to TRBJ2-2; 9 bases align to TRBD2. The V gene end was trimmed by 0 bases and the J gene end by 5 bases; junction bases not matched to a gene: 4. Germline V gene sequence: CDR1 SNHLY, CDR2 FYNNEI. The CDR3 is made up of 16 amino acids.

This chain joins TRBV19 and TRBJ1-1, with 7 bases that match TRBD1. The germline CDR1 and CDR2 sequences are LNHDA and SQIVND (reference sequence). There are 14 residues in the CDR3. With V trimmed by 5 bases and J by 5 bases, 8 bases remained unmatched. In DNA form, the CDR3 reads TGTGCCAGTAGTTTACAGACAGGGAGAACTGAAGCTTTCTTT. Its protein is CASSLQTGRTEAFF.

The chain links TRBV7-9 to TRBJ1-2; 9 bases line up with TRBD1. The V segment lost 4 bases and the J segment 7 bases; nucleotides outside the gene matches: 10. The length of the CDR3 is 15 residues. Germline V gene sequence: CDR1 SEHNR, CDR2 FQNEAQ (reference sequence). CDR3: CASSSPEQGASGYTF. Written as DNA, the CDR3 is TGTGCCAGCAGCTCCCCCGAACAGGGGGCCAGTGGCTACACCTTC.